This TCR beta chain was sequenced in a study of OX40 agonist ivuxolimab in advanced cancers. At the level of the whole study: Ivuxolimab was an agonistic, fully human IgG2 monoclonal antibody directed against OX40 (CD134), a costimulatory receptor. Intravenous ivuxolimab was administered to patients every 2 weeks at six dose levels: 0.01, 0.1, 0.3, 1.5, 3 and 10 mg/kg. Among the approximately 50 dose-escalation patients, around 20 had hepatocellular carcinoma, some 15 melanoma, 9 renal cell carcinoma and 9 head and neck cancer. In the dose-escalation cohort, 65% to 90% of patients were male, and the mean age was approximately 60 years, with a range of roughly 20 to 80. Patients were allowed to have had prior anti-PD-1, anti-PD-L1 or anti-CTLA-4 therapy, and roughly two fifths of the dose-escalation patients had been treated with checkpoint inhibitors. Partial responses occurred in three dose-escalation patients, of whom one had hepatocellular carcinoma and two had cutaneous melanoma. Peripheral TCRbeta sequencing aimed to test whether ivuxolimab altered TCR sequence diversity and caused clonal T-cell expansion. The paper covers the monotherapy dose-escalation part of the phase I ivuxolimab trial, which included N of about 50 patients.

Here is what the overall study found, with its caveats: After ivuxolimab, CD8+ T cells had more expanded clones than CD4+ T cells on average. At doses from 0.1 to 3.0 mg/kg, clonal expansion was seen in both CD4+ and CD8+ blood T cells between baseline and week 6. In partial responders in the 0.1-3.0 mg/kg groups, normalized peripheral clonal expansion was found to be among the lowest, especially among CD8+ T cells. Which antigens the clonally expanded peripheral T cells were specific for was not determined. Low levels of normalized T-cell clonal expansion were also seen in some patients who did not respond.

The trial excluded patients who had a history of autoimmune disease or who were on systemic immunosuppression. Peripheral blood for TCR sequencing was collected from all dose cohorts at baseline, on cycle 4 day 1, and on cycle 7 day 1. Samples were obtained from an open-label, multicenter, first-in-human phase I dose-escalation trial of ivuxolimab. Adults with locally advanced or metastatic head and neck squamous cell, hepatocellular, melanoma or renal cell carcinoma were enrolled in the trial. CD4+ and CD8+ T cells were sorted separately from peripheral blood before TCR sequencing. Genomic DNA was extracted from sorted cells for sequencing of the TCRbeta CDR3 region. The immunoSEQ Assay was used to sequence the TCRbeta CDR3 regions. TCRdb provides this immuneACCESS table in a form limited to in-frame rearrangements. Some clones are lacking; in checked studies, under half of them reflect an unresolved V gene, and why the rest are absent is not known. A total of about 110,000 clones appear in this sample, over 75% of them only once. The ten largest clonotypes hold approximately 0.52% of the sample.

Taken from the germline V gene, the CDR1 and CDR2 loops are SGHTA and FQGNSA. Trimming at the junction amounts to 5 bases on V and 3 bases on J, and the germline ends lie 8 bases apart. From the cysteine through the phenylalanine, the CDR3 covers 12 amino acids. The read is trimmed to its CDR3 DNA, 36 bases read in frame from base 1. Concerning this clone: What antigen it recognizes has not been identified. Base qualities were left out, and no much larger clone turns up one base away. The sample contains more than one DNA sequence encoding this CDR3.

The receptor was derived from an adult with an advanced solid tumor such as melanoma, head and neck, liver or kidney cancer. This sequence uses TRBV7-2 and TRBJ2-7; there is no confident call for the D gene. This material consisted of CD4+ or CD8+ T cells sorted from blood, taken in a trial of the OX40 agonist ivuxolimab. CDR3 loop: CASSTGSYEQYF. The sequence in DNA is TGTGCCAGCAGCACGGGCAGCTACGAGCAGTACTTC.